This T cell receptor (beta chain) is from a study of T cell repertoires in cytomegalovirus infection. Across the study: Selected CMV epitopes included recently identified HLA-C-restricted ones as well as well-studied HLA-B-restricted ones. The study, taken as a whole, reports: Public TCR beta family frequency separated CMV-and-HLA carriers, including in an independent cohort.

This clonotype was observed a few times. The antigen remains unidentified. TCRdb re-called the reads with MiXCR, one entry per CDR3 protein. The sample carries around 78,000 distinct CDR3 sequences, around 25% recorded once. V was shortened by 6 bases and J by 8 bases, with 14 bases between the two germline ends. CDR1 LGHNT and CDR2 FRNRAP come from the germline V gene. The CDR3 has 13 residues. The J gene is TRBJ1-5, the V gene TRBV12-5; D remains ambiguous. This sample comprised CD8+ T cells from cultured PBMCs, obtained from culture after CMV antigen stimulation. The sequence came from a human donor in good health (CMV status not recorded). Some clones in this sample may be carry-over from other donors' samples. The CDR3 DNA reads as TGTGCTAGTGGCCTGGAGGGTTGGGAGCCCCAGCATTTT. It codes for CASGLEGWEPQHF.